These 32 T cell receptor beta chains were sequenced from one sample in a study of vaccination effects on CD4 cells after COVID-19. The antigens these receptors bind are not known. With the ViraFEST assay, the study expanded antigen-specific CD4+ T cells using viral peptide pools, then sequenced them. Upon completion of more than 9 days in culture, CD4+ T cells were isolated. It was two doses of either the BNT162b2 or mRNA-1273 vaccine that participants received. Profiled with immunoSEQ multiplex PCR; TCRdb holds only in-frame clones, not every one. The repertoire holds around 30,000 clones, with about 74% as singletons. Sequences were derived from CD4+ T cells from PBMCs cultured with HCoV-OC43 spike peptides, sampled after COVID-19 vaccination. Subset reported: HCoV-OC43 spike overlapping peptide pool stimulation. The source is a human donor who received a COVID-19 vaccine.

This clone was recorded a few times. The V call is TRBV5-1, the J call TRBJ2-1; 7 bases are shared with TRBD1. The CDR3 is 11 amino acids. Germline V CDR1 and CDR2: SGHRS, YFSETQ. V dropped 5 bases and J dropped 7; count of bases not matched to a gene: 0. The CDR3 loop reads CASRQGNEQFF. CDR3 nucleotide sequence: TGCGCCAGCAGACAGGGGAATGAGCAGTTCTTC.

This chain links TRBV10-1 with TRBJ1-1, with a tentative D call TRBD1 (6 bases). CDR1 and CDR2 from the germline V gene are WNHNN and SYGVQD (reference sequence). The CDR3 spans 14 residues. V lost 4 bases, J lost 2 bases, and 11 bases lay in between. The CDR3 DNA follows: TGCGCCAGCAGTGGCGCAGGGGAAAACACTGAAGCTTTCTTT. Translating gives CASSGAGENTEAFF.

This chain joins TRBV5-4 and TRBJ2-7; D call uncertain. Looked up from germline, CDR1 is SGHNT and CDR2 is YYREEE (reference sequence). V was pared by 0 bases and J by 7 bases, with 11 bases between. The CDR3 runs 13 residues. CDR3 in amino acids: CASSLDPSLEQYF. The CDR3 nucleotides read TGTGCCAGCAGCTTGGACCCATCCCTGGAGCAGTACTTC.

The chain carries TRBV10-3 and TRBJ2-1; 11 bases align to TRBD2. Per the germline V gene, CDR1 is ENHRY and CDR2 is SYGVKD. CDR3 length equals 17 residues. The V and J ends lost 0 bases and 9 bases, in that order; junction bases with no gene match: 10. CDR3 bases: TGTGCCATCAGTGAGTCGAGCGGGCTAGCGGGAGGTTCTGAGCAGTTCTTC. Its translation is CAISESSGLAGGSEQFF.

The rearrangement joins TRBV18 to TRBJ2-7; D remains ambiguous. The CDR3 contains 12 residues. Trimming took 2 bases from V and 10 from J, leaving 12 bases between them. Germline loops: CDR1 KGHSH, CDR2 LQKENI. The CDR3 nucleotides are TGTGCCAGCTCACCATCCCCCTTTGGCCAGTACTTC. Translating it yields CASSPSPFGQYF.

The chain is built from TRBV10-3 and TRBJ2-7, with 7 positions matching TRBD1. This CDR3 is 16 amino acids long. Per germline, CDR1 ENHRY and CDR2 SYGVKD. V shed 4 bases and J 3 bases; nucleotides not matched to a gene: 12. The CDR3 sequence: CAISGADGTDIYEQYF. The CDR3 DNA reads TGTGCCATCAGTGGAGCGGACGGGACAGATATCTACGAGCAGTACTTC.

This clone was picked up a small number of times. The rearrangement joins TRBV6-5 to TRBJ1-6; D possibly corresponds to TRBD1 (6 bases). The germline V gene has CDR1 MNHEY and CDR2 SVGAGI. The CDR3 sequence is 14 residues long. V was shortened by 6 bases and J by 10 bases, with 16 bases between the two germline ends. This CDR3 reads CASRGGAGESPLHF. For the CDR3, the DNA is TGTGCCAGCAGGGGGGGAGCAGGGGAATCACCCCTCCACTTT.

This clone was recorded a few times. This rearrangement joins TRBV6-6 to TRBJ1-3; weak D call: TRBD1 (5 bases). The CDR3 contains 15 residues. Between the trimmed V and J ends, which lost 6 bases and 0 bases, there was a span of 12 bases. CDR1 MNHNY and CDR2 SVGAGI come from the germline V gene (reference sequence). CDR3 in DNA: TGTGCCAGCAGACCACAGGACCTCTCTGGAAACACCATATATTTT. It yields the protein CASRPQDLSGNTIYF.

The V gene is TRBV30, the J gene TRBJ2-7, with 9 bases lining up with TRBD2. Trimming removed 0 bases from V and 5 bases from J; junction bases left unmatched: 14. Germline loops: CDR1 GTSNPN, CDR2 SVGIG (reference sequence). This CDR3 comprises 17 residues. CDR3 in DNA: TGTGCCTGGAGTGTACAGGGCGGGGGGGTGCGTTTCGACGAGCAGTACTTC. It is translated as CAWSVQGGGVRFDEQYF.

This chain joins TRBV29-1 and TRBJ2-7, with D unresolved. The CDR3 is 14 residues long. CDR1 is SQVTM and CDR2 is ANQGSEA in the germline V gene. V gave up 0 bases and J gave up 3 bases, with 12 bases separating them. CDR3 sequence (DNA): TGCAGCGTTGAAGATCCCGCATCCGTCTACGAGCAGTACTTC. It yields the protein CSVEDPASVYEQYF.

The chain joins TRBV7-2 to TRBJ2-5; TRBD2 is a possible D gene (6 bases). This CDR3 is built from 15 residues. Trimming removed 2 bases at V and 2 bases at J, with 12 bases between. Germline V gene lookup returns CDR1 SGHTA and CDR2 FQGNSA. CDR3 region: CASSLSSGAQETQYF. The CDR3 nucleotides are TGTGCCAGCAGCTTAAGTAGCGGAGCTCAAGAGACCCAGTACTTC.

By sample fraction, this clone is medium-sized. J is TRBJ1-2 and V is TRBV7-9; TRBD1 aligns across 9 bases. Germline-derived CDR1 and CDR2 are SEHNR and FQNEAQ (reference sequence). Trimming at V came to 5 bases and at J to 4 bases, leaving 8 bases not matched to a gene. The length of the CDR3 is 15 residues. CDR3 nucleotide sequence: TGTGCCAGCAGCAGGAGCCCGGGACAGGGCTATGGCTACACCTTC. Translating gives CASSRSPGQGYGYTF.

For this clone: The same CDR3 arises from other DNA sequences in this sample as well. The rearrangement joins TRBV3-1 (or the pseudogene TRBV3-2) to TRBJ1-5; tentatively, D is TRBD1 (5 bases). From germline, CDR1 is LGHDT and CDR2 YNNKEL (reference sequence). Trimming left V 1 base short and J 4 bases short, with 8 bases between. The CDR3 loop spans 14 amino acids. The DNA for the CDR3 is TGTGCCAGCAGCCAAGGAGGGGAGAATCAGCCCCAGCATTTT. Protein product: CASSQGGENQPQHF.

The rearrangement links TRBV2 to TRBJ1-5; the D gene is possibly TRBD1 (5 bases). CDR3 length equals 13 residues. V was trimmed by 7 bases and J by 9 bases, leaving 16 bases between them. CDR1 is SNHLY and CDR2 is FYNNEI in the germline V gene. DNA of the CDR3: TGTGCCAGCATCCCAGGGTCGAAAGGGCCCCAGCATTTT. Amino acids: CASIPGSKGPQHF.

The chain uses TRBV3-1 (or the pseudogene TRBV3-2) and TRBJ1-6; TRBD1 might be the D (6 bases). The CDR3 spans 15 residues. Per the germline V gene, CDR1 is LGHDT and CDR2 is YNNKEL (reference sequence). V lost 1 base and J lost 4, with 8 bases in between. This CDR3 is CASSQGTVYNSPLHF. CDR3 coding DNA: TGTGCCAGCAGCCAAGGGACAGTTTATAATTCACCCCTCCACTTT.

The chain combines TRBV10-3 with TRBJ1-1; possibly TRBD1 for D (5 bases). Trimming removed 5 bases from V and 2 bases from J, with 9 bases in between. Germline V gives CDR1 ENHRY, CDR2 SYGVKD. The CDR3 is 13 residues long. CDR3 amino acids: CAISSQGNTEAFF. The CDR3 bases are TGTGCCATCAGTTCTCAGGGTAACACTGAAGCTTTCTTT.

The CDR3 DNA reads as TGTGCCAGCAGCTTCAGCGGGGGGGTGGAAAATGAGCAGTTCTTC. Amino acid sequence: CASSFSGGVENEQFF. The J gene is TRBJ2-1, the V gene TRBV5-5; 10 bases agree with TRBD2. Germline-derived CDR1 and CDR2 are SGHKS and YYEKEE (reference sequence). CDR3 length: 15 residues. With 2 bases clipped from V and 7 bases from J, the junction kept 6 bases outside the gene matches.

A single count supports this clone. The chain carries TRBV12-5 and TRBJ2-7; D remains ambiguous. With 0 bases removed from V and 0 bases from J, the gap between germline ends came to 9 bases. This CDR3 has 15 amino acids. Germline V gives CDR1 LGHNT, CDR2 FRNRAP. The CDR3 region has the DNA TGTGCTAGTGGTTTGGTACGTGGCAGCTCCTACGAGCAGTACTTC. Protein product: CASGLVRGSSYEQYF.

This rearrangement joins TRBV10-3 to TRBJ2-6; 10 nucleotides line up with TRBD1. The CDR3 is 17 amino acids. Germline assignment: CDR1 ENHRY and CDR2 SYGVKD. Trimming removed 7 bases from V and 4 bases from J; junction bases left unmatched: 10. The CDR3 loop is CAITPGDRGSGANVLTF. CDR3 bases: TGTGCCATCACCCCTGGGGACAGGGGATCCGGGGCCAACGTCCTGACTTTC.

The table lists this clone with a few counts. The genes are TRBV2 and TRBJ2-1; 10 nucleotides align to TRBD2. The CDR3 covers 16 residues. In germline, CDR1 is SNHLY, CDR2 FYNNEI. Unmatched junction bases numbered 13, after V lost 10 bases and J lost 4 bases. Here the CDR3 DNA reads TGTGCCACGAAGACGGTCGCTAGCGGGAGTTACAATGAGCAGTTCTTC. It codes for CATKTVASGSYNEQFF.

V gene TRBV5-1 combines with J gene TRBJ2-1; weak D call: TRBD1 (5 bases). CDR1 SGHRS and CDR2 YFSETQ come from the germline V gene. Between the trimmed V and J ends, which lost 0 bases and 4 bases, there was a span of 14 bases. The length of the CDR3 is 16 residues. CDR3 sequence: CASSLAGSGIYNEQFF. CDR3 DNA sequence: TGCGCCAGCAGCTTGGCCGGGTCAGGGATTTACAATGAGCAGTTCTTC. Based on the CDR3 plus reference TRBV5-1 and TRBJ2-1, the full variable domain is KAGVTQTPRYLIKTRGQQVTLSCSPISGHRSVSWYQQTPGQGLQFLFEYFSETQRNKGNFPGRFSGRQFSNSRSEMNVSTLELGDSALYLCASSLAGSGIYNEQFFGPGTRLTVL.

This clone showed up just once. This chain connects TRBV27 to TRBJ1-5; tentative D call: TRBD1 (6 bases). V lost 0 bases and J lost 3, with 21 bases in between. Germline V lookup: CDR1 MNHEY, CDR2 SMNVEV (reference sequence). CDR3 length: 19 amino acids. The CDR3 reads CASSLSYRGGPIYNQPQHF. The DNA of the CDR3 is TGTGCCAGCAGTTTATCGTACCGCGGGGGGCCCATCTACAATCAGCCCCAGCATTTT.

V usage is TRBV5-1 and J usage is TRBJ2-2; TRBD1 might be the D (7 bases). Germline V gene lookup returns CDR1 SGHRS and CDR2 YFSETQ. The V end was cut by 1 base, the J end by 3 bases, with 10 bases between. CDR3 length equals 15 residues. For the CDR3, the DNA is TGCGCCAGCAGCTTGCAGGGGGGATACACCGGGGAGCTGTTTTTT. This translates into CASSLQGGYTGELFF.

The chain combines TRBV6-4 with TRBJ2-1; perhaps TRBD2 as D (6 bases). From germline, CDR1 is MRHNA and CDR2 SNTAGT. The V end was cut by 4 bases, the J end by 6 bases, with 13 bases between. CDR3 length equals 14 residues. The CDR3 DNA sequence: TGTGCCAGCAGTGTGACTAGGGAGAGCAATGAGCAGTTCTTC. Residues: CASSVTRESNEQFF.

This chain connects TRBV19 to TRBJ2-7; the D call may be TRBD1 or TRBD2 (6 bases each). The CDR3 consists of 16 residues. Deletions cut 4 bases from V and 0 bases from J, with 16 bases between. Per germline, CDR1 LNHDA and CDR2 SQIVND (reference sequence). The CDR3 nucleotides read TGTGCCAGTAGTAGGGGAGGCAGGGGTAGCTCCTACGAGCAGTACTTC. Encoded protein: CASSRGGRGSSYEQYF.

V gene TRBV18 combines with J gene TRBJ2-7; tentative D call: TRBD2 (5 bases). The germline V gene encodes CDR1 KGHSH and CDR2 LQKENI. V was cut by 0 bases and J by 4 bases, with 25 bases left in between. This CDR3 comprises 19 residues. Here the CDR3 DNA reads TGTGCCAGCTCACCACCGGTTTACAGTACGGACTGGTCTCCATACGAGCAGTACTTC. Translation gives CASSPPVYSTDWSPYEQYF.

The rearrangement links TRBV11-3 to TRBJ2-1; the D is unclear. This CDR3 contains 13 residues. Germline-derived CDR1 and CDR2 are SGHNT and YENEEA. Trimming shortened V by 3 bases and J by 9 bases, and 12 bases separated the two germline ends. CDR3 amino acids: CASSFSRESEQFF. The CDR3 DNA reads TGTGCCAGCAGCTTTAGTCGTGAAAGTGAGCAGTTCTTC. Supplemented by reference TRBV11-3 and TRBJ2-1, the full variable domain reads EAGVVQSPRYKIIEKKQPVAFWCNPISGHNTLYWYLQNLGQGPELLIRYENEEAVDDSQLPKDRFSAERLKGVDSTLKIQPAELGDSAVYLCASSFSRESEQFFGPGTRLTVL.

The chain recombines TRBV5-4 with TRBJ2-2, with 9 bases matching TRBD2. This CDR3 is built from 16 residues. Germline V gene sequence: CDR1 SGHNT, CDR2 YYREEE (reference sequence). Trimming cost V 0 bases and J 4 bases; bases outside gene matches: 4. The CDR3 bases are TGTGCCAGCAGCTTGGAAGCGGGAGGCCCCACCGGGGAGCTGTTTTTT. Translating gives CASSLEAGGPTGELFF. Drawing the rest from reference TRBV5-4 and TRBJ2-2, the complete variable domain is ETGVTQSPTHLIKTRGQQVTLRCSSQSGHNTVSWYQQALGQGPQFIFQYYREEENGRGNFPPRFSGLQFPNYSSELNVNALELDDSALYLCASSLEAGGPTGELFFGEGSRLTVL.

This chain uses TRBV5-1 with TRBJ1-2, with D tentatively TRBD1 (5 bases). The length of the CDR3 is 12 residues. The germline V gene encodes CDR1 SGHRS and CDR2 YFSETQ. Trimming pared 5 bases from V and 4 bases from J, leaving 9 bases between. Here the CDR3 reads CASRRDSYGYTF. The CDR3 DNA sequence: TGCGCCAGCAGACGAGACAGCTATGGCTACACCTTC. The variable domain in full, with the rest retrieved from reference TRBV5-1 and TRBJ1-2, is KAGVTQTPRYLIKTRGQQVTLSCSPISGHRSVSWYQQTPGQGLQFLFEYFSETQRNKGNFPGRFSGRQFSNSRSEMNVSTLELGDSALYLCASRRDSYGYTFGSGTRLTVV.

The chain uses TRBV10-3 and TRBJ2-1; 9 nucleotides match TRBD1. CDR1 and CDR2 from the germline V gene are ENHRY and SYGVKD. With 5 bases clipped from V and 4 bases from J, the junction kept 6 bases outside the gene matches. The CDR3 loop spans 15 amino acids. This CDR3 reads CAISQDRGGYNEQFF. The DNA for the CDR3 is TGTGCCATCAGTCAGGACAGGGGTGGGTACAATGAGCAGTTCTTC.

This chain joins TRBV3-1 (or the pseudogene TRBV3-2) and TRBJ2-5; 15 bases are shared with TRBD2. CDR1 LGHDT and CDR2 YNNKEL come from the germline V gene (reference sequence). This CDR3 is 18 amino acids long. V shed 4 bases and J 7 bases; nucleotides not matched to a gene: 13. The CDR3 bases are TGTGCCAGCAGCCGGGGACTAGCGGGGGGACCCTCTACGGGGACCCAGTACTTC. Its translation is CASSRGLAGGPSTGTQYF.

The gene calls are TRBV10-2 and TRBJ2-1; weak D call: TRBD1 (6 bases). Germline CDR1 and CDR2: WSHSY and SAAADI. The CDR3 spans 11 residues. V lost 8 bases and J lost 9, with 11 bases in between. The chain's CDR3 is CASGPRGEQFF. The CDR3 region has the DNA TGCGCCAGCGGGCCCAGGGGTGAGCAGTTCTTC.